This T cell receptor beta chain was sequenced during a study of T cell changes during pregnancy in multiple sclerosis. The V end was cut by 4 bases, the J end by 3 bases, with 13 bases between. CDR1 is SGHTA, CDR2 FQGNSA, per germline. This CDR3 spans 14 amino acids. The method was immunoSEQ multiplex PCR; TCRdb's version includes in-frame clones alone and lacks a portion of them. The repertoire holds about 36,000 clones, approximately 92% seen once, with about 1.2% in the top ten. The chain employs TRBV7-2 and TRBJ2-7; possibly TRBD2 for D (6 bases). The sequencing sample was made of PBMCs (not recorded whether the cells were cultured). This TCR derives from a female donor with multiple sclerosis, enrolled in a pregnancy study. CDR3 protein: CASSSLASNYEQYF. CDR3 DNA sequence: TGTGCCAGCAGCTCACTAGCCTCCAACTACGAGCAGTACTTC.